The clone carrying this TCR beta chain was seen more than once but under ten times. Its antigen remains unidentified. Given a much more abundant clone one base away, this may be a read error. Per the germline V gene, CDR1 is MNHEY and CDR2 is SVGAGI. The CDR3 contains 17 residues. Trimming left V 5 bases short and J 5 bases short, with 24 bases between. This sample's RNA came from whole unsorted tissue. TCRbeta libraries were built with three rounds of nested PCR, modified from ARM-PCR. TCRdb re-called the multiplex PCR reads through MiXCR, storing one row per CDR3 protein. The data hold some 84,000 distinct CDR3 sequences, with about three fifths observed a single time. These data originate in a study of tumor and adjacent non-tumor tissue in lung cancer. In the study overall: There were around 11 adenocarcinoma, 2 squamous cell carcinoma and 1 small cell lung cancer cases. Approximately 4.2 million productive TCRbeta reads were obtained per sample on average. The study, taken as a whole, reports: Top 100 clones took a larger repertoire share in normal lung.

This TCR came from a man in his sixties or seventies with non-small cell lung cancer. The J gene is TRBJ1-2, the V gene TRBV6-5, with D perhaps TRBD1 (6 bases). Source material: lung tumor tissue. CDR3 sequence reads: CASSLTQGRSPSYGYTF. CDR3 DNA sequence: TGTGCCAGCAGTCTCACACAGGGTAGAAGTCCCTCATATGGCTACACCTTC.